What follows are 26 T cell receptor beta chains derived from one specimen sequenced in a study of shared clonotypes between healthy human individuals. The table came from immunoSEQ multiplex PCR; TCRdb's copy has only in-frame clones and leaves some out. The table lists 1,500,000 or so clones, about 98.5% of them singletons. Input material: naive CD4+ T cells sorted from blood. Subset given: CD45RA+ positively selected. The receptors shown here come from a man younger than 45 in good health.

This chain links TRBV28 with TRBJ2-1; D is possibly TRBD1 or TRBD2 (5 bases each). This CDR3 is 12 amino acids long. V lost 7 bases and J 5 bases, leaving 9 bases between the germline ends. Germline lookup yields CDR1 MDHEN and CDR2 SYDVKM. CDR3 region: CASTLGDNEQFF. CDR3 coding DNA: TGTGCCAGCACCTTGGGGGACAATGAGCAGTTCTTC.

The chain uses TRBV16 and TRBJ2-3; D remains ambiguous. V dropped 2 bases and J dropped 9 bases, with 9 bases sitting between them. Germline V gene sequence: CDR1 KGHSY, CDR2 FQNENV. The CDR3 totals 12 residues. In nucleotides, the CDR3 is TGTGCCAGCAGCCAAACCTCGTCCACGCAGTATTTT. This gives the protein CASSQTSSTQYF.

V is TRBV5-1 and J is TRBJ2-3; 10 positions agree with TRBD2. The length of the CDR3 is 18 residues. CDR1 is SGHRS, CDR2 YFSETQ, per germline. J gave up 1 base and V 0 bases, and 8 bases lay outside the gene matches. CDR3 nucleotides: TGCGCCAGCAGCTTGGGAACTACCGGGACTAGCGGCACAGATACGCAGTATTTT. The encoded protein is CASSLGTTGTSGTDTQYF.

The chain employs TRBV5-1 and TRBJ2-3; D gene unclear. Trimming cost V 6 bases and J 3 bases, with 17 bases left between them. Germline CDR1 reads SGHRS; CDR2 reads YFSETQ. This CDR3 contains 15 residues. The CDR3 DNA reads TGCGCCAGCACGATTCACCCGGCTGGGACAGATACGCAGTATTTT. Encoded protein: CASTIHPAGTDTQYF.

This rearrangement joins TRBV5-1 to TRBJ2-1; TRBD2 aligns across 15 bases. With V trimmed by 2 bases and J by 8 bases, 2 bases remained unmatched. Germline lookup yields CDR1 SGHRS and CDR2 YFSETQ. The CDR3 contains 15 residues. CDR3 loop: CASSFGLAGGDEQFF. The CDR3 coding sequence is TGCGCCAGCAGCTTCGGACTAGCGGGAGGGGATGAGCAGTTCTTC.

The CDR3 sequence is CASSSRWGRTSGNYGYTF. CDR3 coding DNA: TGTGCCAGCAGCTCCCGATGGGGCAGAACCTCAGGGAACTATGGCTACACCTTC. V usage is TRBV11-2 and J usage is TRBJ1-2; a weak D match, TRBD1 (5 bases). Per germline, CDR1 SGHAT and CDR2 FQNNGV. V was pared by 4 bases and J by 2 bases, with 23 bases between. There are 18 residues in the CDR3.

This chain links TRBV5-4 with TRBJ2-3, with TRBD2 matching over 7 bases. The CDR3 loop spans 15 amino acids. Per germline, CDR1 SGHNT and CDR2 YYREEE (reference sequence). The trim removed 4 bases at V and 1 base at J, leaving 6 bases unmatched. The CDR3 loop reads CASSPKSGGTDTQYF. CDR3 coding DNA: TGTGCCAGCAGCCCGAAGAGCGGGGGCACAGATACGCAGTATTTT.

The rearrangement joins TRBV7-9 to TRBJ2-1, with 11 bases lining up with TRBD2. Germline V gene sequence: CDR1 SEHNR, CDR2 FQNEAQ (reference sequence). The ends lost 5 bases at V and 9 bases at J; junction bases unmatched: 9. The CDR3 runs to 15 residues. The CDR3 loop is CASSPTSGSISEQFF. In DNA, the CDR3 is TGTGCCAGCAGCCCTACTAGCGGGAGTATTAGTGAGCAGTTCTTC.

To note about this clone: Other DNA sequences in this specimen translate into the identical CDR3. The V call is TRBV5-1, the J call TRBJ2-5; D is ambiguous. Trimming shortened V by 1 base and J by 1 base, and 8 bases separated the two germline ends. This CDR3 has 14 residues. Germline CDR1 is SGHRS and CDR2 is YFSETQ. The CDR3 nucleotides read TGCGCCAGCAGCTTGCTACCCCTCCAAGAGACCCAGTACTTC. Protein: CASSLLPLQETQYF.

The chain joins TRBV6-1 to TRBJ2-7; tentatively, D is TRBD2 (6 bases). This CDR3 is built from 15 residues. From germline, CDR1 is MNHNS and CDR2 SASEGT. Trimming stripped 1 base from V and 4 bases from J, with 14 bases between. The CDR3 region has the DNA TGTGCCAGCAGTGAAGGGGTTGGGACTCGGTACGAGCAGTACTTC. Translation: CASSEGVGTRYEQYF.

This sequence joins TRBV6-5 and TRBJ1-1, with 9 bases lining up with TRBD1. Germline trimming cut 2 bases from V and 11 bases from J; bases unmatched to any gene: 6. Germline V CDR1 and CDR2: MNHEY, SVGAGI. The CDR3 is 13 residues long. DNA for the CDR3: TGTGCCAGCAGTTACGGGACAGGGAGTCCGGCTTTCTTT. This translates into CASSYGTGSPAFF.

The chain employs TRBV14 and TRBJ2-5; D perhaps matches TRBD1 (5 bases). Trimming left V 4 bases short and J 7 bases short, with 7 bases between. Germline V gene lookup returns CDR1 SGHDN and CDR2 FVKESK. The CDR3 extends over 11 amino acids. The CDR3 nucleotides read TGTGCCAGCAGCCTCGACAGGACCCAGTACTTC. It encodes CASSLDRTQYF.

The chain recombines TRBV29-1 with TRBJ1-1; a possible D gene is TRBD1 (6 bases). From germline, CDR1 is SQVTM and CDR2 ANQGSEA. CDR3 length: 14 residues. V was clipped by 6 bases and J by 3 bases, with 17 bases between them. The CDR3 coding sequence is TGCAGCGTGACCAGGGGCCGCAGGCACACTGAAGCTTTCTTT. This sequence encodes CSVTRGRRHTEAFF.

The CDR3 bases are TGTGCTAGTGGTTTGCGACTAGCGGGAAACAATGAGCAGTTCTTC. It is translated as CASGLRLAGNNEQFF. The chain links TRBV12-5 to TRBJ2-1; 11 bases are a match to TRBD2. Germline V gene lookup returns CDR1 LGHNT and CDR2 FRNRAP. The CDR3 extends over 15 amino acids. V was clipped by 2 bases and J by 5 bases; unmatched bases: 2.

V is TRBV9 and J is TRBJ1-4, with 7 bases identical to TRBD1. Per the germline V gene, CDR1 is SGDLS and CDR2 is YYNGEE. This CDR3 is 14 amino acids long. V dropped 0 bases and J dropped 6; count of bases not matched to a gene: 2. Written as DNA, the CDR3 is TGTGCCAGCAGCGTAGGACAGGGATATGAAAAACTGTTTTTT. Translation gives CASSVGQGYEKLFF.

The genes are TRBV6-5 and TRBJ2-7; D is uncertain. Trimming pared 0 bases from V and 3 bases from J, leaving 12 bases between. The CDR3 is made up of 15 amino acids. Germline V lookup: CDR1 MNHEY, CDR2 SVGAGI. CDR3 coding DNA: TGTGCCAGCAGTTACTCTACTGGGTCTCTCTACGAGCAGTACTTC. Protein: CASSYSTGSLYEQYF.

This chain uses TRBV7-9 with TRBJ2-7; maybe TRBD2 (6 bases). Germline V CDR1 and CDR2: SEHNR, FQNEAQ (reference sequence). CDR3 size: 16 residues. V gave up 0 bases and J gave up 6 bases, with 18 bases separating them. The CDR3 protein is CASSLAGWIADTEQYF. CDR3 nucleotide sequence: TGTGCCAGCAGCTTAGCGGGGTGGATAGCGGATACCGAGCAGTACTTC.

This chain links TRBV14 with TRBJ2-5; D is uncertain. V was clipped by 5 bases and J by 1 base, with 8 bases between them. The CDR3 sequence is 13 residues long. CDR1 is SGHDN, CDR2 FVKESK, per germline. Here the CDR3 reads CASSGESQETQYF. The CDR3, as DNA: TGTGCCAGCAGCGGCGAATCCCAAGAGACCCAGTACTTC.

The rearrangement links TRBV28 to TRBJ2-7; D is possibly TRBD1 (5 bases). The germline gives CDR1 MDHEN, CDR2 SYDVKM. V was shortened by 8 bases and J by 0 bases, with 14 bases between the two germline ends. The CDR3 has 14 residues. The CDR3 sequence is CASHAGLSSYEQYF. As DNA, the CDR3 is TGTGCCAGCCACGCAGGGTTAAGCTCCTACGAGCAGTACTTC.

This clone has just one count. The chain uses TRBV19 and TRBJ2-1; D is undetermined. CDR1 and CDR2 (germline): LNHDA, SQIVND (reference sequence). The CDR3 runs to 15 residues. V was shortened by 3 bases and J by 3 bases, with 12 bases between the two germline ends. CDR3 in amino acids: CASSILPVDYNEQFF. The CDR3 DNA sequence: TGTGCCAGTAGTATCCTACCCGTCGACTACAATGAGCAGTTCTTC.

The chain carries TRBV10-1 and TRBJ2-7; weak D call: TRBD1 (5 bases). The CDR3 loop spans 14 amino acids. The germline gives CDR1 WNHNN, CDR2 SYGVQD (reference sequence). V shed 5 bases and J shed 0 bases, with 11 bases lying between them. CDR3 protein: CASSLMQGSYEQYF. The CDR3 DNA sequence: TGCGCCAGCAGTCTTATGCAGGGCTCCTACGAGCAGTACTTC.

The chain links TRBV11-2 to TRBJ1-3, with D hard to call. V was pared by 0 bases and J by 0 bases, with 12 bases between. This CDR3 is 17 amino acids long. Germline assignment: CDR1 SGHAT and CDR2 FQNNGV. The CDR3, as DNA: TGTGCCAGCAGCTTAGACGGAGGAGAGCCCTCTGGAAACACCATATATTTT. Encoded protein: CASSLDGGEPSGNTIYF.

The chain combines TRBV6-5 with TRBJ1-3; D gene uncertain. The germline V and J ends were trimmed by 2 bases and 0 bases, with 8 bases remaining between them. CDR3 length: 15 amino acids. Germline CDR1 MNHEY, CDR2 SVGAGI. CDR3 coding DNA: TGTGCCAGCAGTTACATGGGAAGCTCTGGAAACACCATATATTTT. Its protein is CASSYMGSSGNTIYF.

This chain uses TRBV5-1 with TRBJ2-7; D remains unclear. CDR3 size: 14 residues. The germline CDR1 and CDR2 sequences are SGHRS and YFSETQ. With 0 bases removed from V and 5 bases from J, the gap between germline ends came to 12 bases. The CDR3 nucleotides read TGCGCCAGCAGCTTGGTGGCCCCCTGGGACGAGCAGTACTTC. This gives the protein CASSLVAPWDEQYF.

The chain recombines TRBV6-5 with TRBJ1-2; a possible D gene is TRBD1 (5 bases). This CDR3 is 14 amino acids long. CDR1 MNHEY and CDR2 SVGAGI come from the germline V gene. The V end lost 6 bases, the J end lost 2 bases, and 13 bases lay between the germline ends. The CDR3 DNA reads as TGTGCCAGCAGCACGGGGGGTACAAACTATGGCTACACCTTC. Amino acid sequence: CASSTGGTNYGYTF.

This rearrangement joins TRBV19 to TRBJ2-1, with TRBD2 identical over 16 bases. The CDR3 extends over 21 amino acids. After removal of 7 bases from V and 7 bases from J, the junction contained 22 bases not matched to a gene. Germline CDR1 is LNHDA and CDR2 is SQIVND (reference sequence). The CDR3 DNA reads TGTGCCAGTACCTCATTTTTTCGGGGACTAGCGGGAGGGTACGCAGAGAATGAGCAGTTCTTC. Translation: CASTSFFRGLAGGYAENEQFF.